The T cell receptor beta chain under discussion was sequenced for a study of T cell changes during pregnancy in multiple sclerosis. Using immunoSEQ multiplex PCR, the repertoire was profiled, and TCRdb retains in-frame clones only, with some absent. The table includes about 57,000 clones, about 92% detected once. CDR3 size: 16 residues. J gave up 4 bases and V 3 bases, and 11 bases lay outside the gene matches. Germline V lookup: CDR1 KGHSH, CDR2 LQKENI. The sample in question was peripheral blood, obtained after pregnancy. The TCR was taken from a female donor with multiple sclerosis, enrolled in a pregnancy study. This rearrangement joins TRBV18 to TRBJ2-7, with 8 bases identical to TRBD2. DNA of the CDR3: TGTGCCAGCTCACCTCGGGTCGGGAGGGACCTGTACGAGCAGTACTTC. Translating it yields CASSPRVGRDLYEQYF.